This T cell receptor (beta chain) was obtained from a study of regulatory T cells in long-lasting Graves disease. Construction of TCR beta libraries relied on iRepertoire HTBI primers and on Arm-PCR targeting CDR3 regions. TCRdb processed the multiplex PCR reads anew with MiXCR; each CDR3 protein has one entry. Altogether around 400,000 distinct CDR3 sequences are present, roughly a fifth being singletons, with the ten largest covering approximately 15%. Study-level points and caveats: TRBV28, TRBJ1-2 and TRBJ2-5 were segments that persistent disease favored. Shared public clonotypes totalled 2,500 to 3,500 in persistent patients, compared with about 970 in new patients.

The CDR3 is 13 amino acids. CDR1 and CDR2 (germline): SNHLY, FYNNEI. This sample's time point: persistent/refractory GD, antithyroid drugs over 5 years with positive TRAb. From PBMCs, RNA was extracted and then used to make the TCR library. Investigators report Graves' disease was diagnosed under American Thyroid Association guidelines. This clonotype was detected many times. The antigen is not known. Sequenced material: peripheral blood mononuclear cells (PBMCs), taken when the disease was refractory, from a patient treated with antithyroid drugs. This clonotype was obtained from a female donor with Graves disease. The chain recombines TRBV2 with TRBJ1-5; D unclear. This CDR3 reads CAWRVGSNQPQHF. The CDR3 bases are TGTGCTTGGCGGGTGGGCAGCAATCAGCCCCAGCATTTT.